One and the same sample provided the 16 T cell receptor beta chains below, sequenced in a study of T-cell reconstitution after alpha-beta-depleted transplantation in children. For TCRbeta, the library was prepared with unique molecular identifiers. TCRdb redid the calling of the PCR reads with MiXCR, one entry per CDR3 protein. The data hold over 450,000 distinct CDR3 sequences, with over 9.5% observed a single time. The sequences come from PBMCs, collected before TCRalphabeta/CD19-depleted stem cell transplant. Receptor source: a child aged 2-15 years with inherited bone marrow failure, due to receive a stem cell transplant.

This clonotype was observed many times. The chain couples TRBV7-6 to TRBJ2-5; D not resolved. The germline V gene encodes CDR1 SGHVS and CDR2 FNYEAQ. The ends were cut back, 1 base at V and 7 bases at J, with 13 bases in the middle. CDR3 length: 14 residues. The DNA of the CDR3 is TGTGCCAGCAGCTTAGGGGAATTTGTGGGGACCCAGTACTTC. This codes for CASSLGEFVGTQYF.

This clonotype was found many times. V gene TRBV28 combines with J gene TRBJ2-1; no firm D call. Germline V gives CDR1 MDHEN, CDR2 SYDVKM. The V and J ends lost 5 bases and 0 bases respectively, with 11 bases between them. CDR3 length: 15 residues. CDR3 amino acids: CASSPHLGSYNEQFF. The CDR3 DNA is TGTGCCAGCAGTCCCCACTTAGGCTCCTACAATGAGCAGTTCTTC.

This clonotype was recorded at least ten times. This rearrangement joins TRBV6-2 or TRBV6-3 to TRBJ2-7; tentatively, D is TRBD1 (5 bases). Trimming took off 8 bases at V and 2 bases at J, with 10 bases between the two ends. This CDR3 comprises 12 residues. The germline V gene has CDR1 MNHEY and CDR2 SVGEGT. The CDR3 here is CASGDSPYEQYF. CDR3 DNA sequence: TGTGCCAGCGGAGACAGCCCCTACGAGCAGTACTTC.

In its sample, this clonotype was seen many times. The rearrangement uses TRBV10-3 and TRBJ2-7; D unclear. Germline V gene lookup returns CDR1 ENHRY and CDR2 SYGVKD. V shed 0 bases and J shed 4 bases, with 7 bases lying between them. The CDR3 consists of 13 residues. DNA of the CDR3: TGTGCCATCAGTGAGTCTACCGGTTACGAGCAGTACTTC. It translates to CAISESTGYEQYF.

This clonotype appeared many times. The chain has TRBV27 and TRBJ1-4; D not certain. Trimming cost V 3 bases and J 8 bases, with 13 bases left between them. This CDR3 has 14 amino acids. Germline V gene data show CDR1 as MNHEY and CDR2 as SMNVEV (reference sequence). DNA for the CDR3: TGTGCCAGCAGTTTTGGGCGGCAACCCGAAAAACTGTTTTTT. It yields the protein CASSFGRQPEKLFF.

This clonotype showed up just a few times. The junction and the germline gene differ at one end; a read error may be behind it. The chain carries TRBV7-7 and TRBJ2-1; D gene uncertain. The germline CDR1 and CDR2 sequences are SSHAT and FNYEAQ (reference sequence). This CDR3 spans 15 amino acids. CDR3 DNA: TGTGCTAGCAGCCCGTCTAAGGCCCCCTACAATGAGCAGTTCTTC. It translates to CASSPSKAPYNEQFF.

This clonotype was seen ten or more times. The chain couples TRBV20-1 to TRBJ2-1; D assignment may be TRBD1 or TRBD2 (5 bases each). Trimming left V 0 bases short and J 6 bases short, with 15 bases between. This CDR3 is 15 amino acids long. Germline V gene lookup returns CDR1 DFQATT and CDR2 SNEGSKA (reference sequence). The CDR3 DNA sequence: TGCAGTGCTAGAGATCGAGGGGTTTGGTCCAATGAGCAGTTCTTC. Protein product: CSARDRGVWSNEQFF.

In its sample, this clonotype was seen a few times. The V gene is TRBV5-1, the J gene TRBJ2-1; 9 bases map to TRBD2. V lost 2 bases, J lost 2 bases, and 2 bases stayed unmatched. From germline, CDR1 is SGHRS and CDR2 YFSETQ. The length of the CDR3 is 15 residues. The CDR3 DNA sequence: TGCGCCAGCAGCTTTAGCGGGGGCCCCTACAATGAGCAGTTCTTC. It is translated as CASSFSGGPYNEQFF.

The chain carries TRBV12-3 or TRBV12-4 and TRBJ2-1, with TRBD1 identical over 10 bases. With 6 bases clipped from V and 3 bases from J, the junction kept 5 bases outside the gene matches. The CDR3 totals 15 residues. Here the CDR3 reads CASSPGQGNYNEQFF. As DNA, the CDR3 is TGTGCCAGCAGCCCGGGACAGGGGAACTACAATGAGCAGTTCTTC.

V is TRBV5-1 and J is TRBJ2-2, with 11 bases lining up with TRBD2. The germline CDR1 and CDR2 sequences are SGHRS and YFSETQ. The CDR3 consists of 15 residues. J gave up 7 bases and V 2 bases, and 4 bases lay outside the gene matches. This CDR3 reads CASSFSGRASGELFF. In nucleotides, the CDR3 is TGCGCCAGCAGCTTTAGCGGGAGGGCCAGCGGGGAGCTGTTTTTT.

This clonotype was detected ten times or more. V and J are TRBV12-3 or TRBV12-4 and TRBJ1-5; D gene ambiguous. The CDR3 is 12 amino acids. V was shortened by 3 bases and J by 3 bases, with 3 bases between the two germline ends. The CDR3 loop is CASSFTNQPQHF. DNA for the CDR3: TGTGCCAGCAGTTTTACCAATCAGCCCCAGCATTTT.

The sample holds many counts of this clonotype. The chain uses TRBV28 and TRBJ2-7; 10 bases align to TRBD2. The CDR3 has 16 residues. Looked up from germline, CDR1 is MDHEN and CDR2 is SYDVKM. With V trimmed by 1 base and J by 4 bases, 7 bases remained unmatched. CDR3 nucleotides: TGTGCCAGCAGTTTATTGTTTGTTAGCGGGAGGTACGAGCAGTACTTC. Translation: CASSLLFVSGRYEQYF. Full variable domain (missing parts from reference TRBV28 and TRBJ2-7): DVKVTQSSRYLVKRTGEKVFLECVQDMDHENMFWYRQDPGLGLRLIYFSYDVKMKEKGDIPEGYSVSREKKERFSLILESASTNQTSMYLCASSLLFVSGRYEQYFGPGTRLTVT.

This clonotype occurred many times. The gene calls are TRBV2 and TRBJ2-7; the match to TRBD2 covers 14 bases. V shed 8 bases and J 0 bases; nucleotides not matched to a gene: 6. This CDR3 spans 16 amino acids. Germline CDR1 and CDR2: SNHLY and FYNNEI. The CDR3 protein is CASRGLAGGRSYEQYF. In nucleotides, the CDR3 is TGTGCCAGCCGCGGACTAGCGGGAGGCCGCTCCTACGAGCAGTACTTC.

V gene TRBV12-3 or TRBV12-4 combines with J gene TRBJ2-5; D assignment may be TRBD1 or TRBD2 (5 bases each). This CDR3 has 14 residues. V was shortened by 8 bases and J by 4 bases, with 17 bases between the two germline ends. The CDR3 DNA sequence: TGTGCCAGCTCCACGACAGACGGAGGAGAGACCCAGTACTTC. Protein: CASSTTDGGETQYF.

The J gene is TRBJ1-5, the V gene TRBV28; D is uncertain. The CDR3 length is 12 residues. Germline V gene lookup returns CDR1 MDHEN and CDR2 SYDVKM. The germline V and J ends were trimmed by 4 bases and 4 bases, with 5 bases remaining between them. CDR3 sequence reads: CASSSNNQPQHF. The CDR3 coding sequence is TGTGCCAGCAGTTCCAATAATCAGCCCCAGCATTTT.

The chain carries TRBV6-2 or TRBV6-3 and TRBJ2-1; 9 bases fit TRBD1. CDR3 size: 20 residues. The germline CDR1 and CDR2 sequences are MNHEY and SVGEGT. V gave up 5 bases and J gave up 3 bases; unmatched junction bases: 20. The CDR3 DNA is TGTGCCAGCAGTCGCGAATCCGGGACAGGGAGTCCTGTCGGCTACAATGAGCAGTTCTTC. Translation: CASSRESGTGSPVGYNEQFF.